The 26 T cell receptor beta chains below were found in one sample sequenced in a study of CD8 T cells in Susac syndrome. RNA was extracted with the RNeasy kit, and a quantity of about 0.5 to 1 ug was reverse transcribed using random hexamers. Each CDR3 protein is one row after TCRdb ran MiXCR on the immunoSEQ multiplex PCR reads. The sample contains 300,000 or so distinct CDR3 sequences, about 90% of which appear only once. What was sequenced was CD4+ T cells from PBMCs. These receptors came from a human donor with multiple sclerosis.

This CDR3 is CASSPGGLTDTQYF. As DNA, the CDR3 is TGTGCCAGCAGCCCGGGGGGTCTCACAGATACGCAGTATTTT. V and J are TRBV7-9 and TRBJ2-3, with 7 bases aligning to TRBD2. This CDR3 is 14 amino acids long. V was clipped by 5 bases and J by 2 bases; unmatched bases: 4. The germline gives CDR1 SEHNR, CDR2 FQNEAQ (reference sequence).

The rearrangement uses TRBV7-2 and TRBJ2-1, with a possible D match to TRBD1 (5 bases). This CDR3 is 14 amino acids long. V was shortened by 5 bases and J by 5 bases, with 13 bases between the two germline ends. Germline V CDR1 and CDR2: SGHTA, FQGNSA. CDR3 protein: CASSLQGNNNEQFF. CDR3 coding DNA: TGTGCCAGCAGCCTCCAGGGAAATAACAATGAGCAGTTCTTC. The full variable domain, in which reference TRBV7-2 and TRBJ2-1 provide the parts outside the CDR3, is GAGVSQSPSNKVTEKGKDVELRCDPISGHTALYWYRQSLGQGLEFLIYFQGNSAPDKSGLPSDRFSAERTGGSVSTLTIQRTQQEDSAVYLCASSLQGNNNEQFFGPGTRLTVL.

About this clonotype itself: Germline is not matched at one junction end, which may reflect a read error. The chain combines TRBV24-1 with TRBJ2-7, with a tentative D call TRBD1 (5 bases). CDR3 length: 11 amino acids. From germline, CDR1 is KGHDR and CDR2 SFDVKD. The CDR3 nucleotides are TGTGCCACTCCACACCCGGGCGGACAACCCTTC. Its translation is CATPHPGGQPF.

The chain recombines TRBV30 with TRBJ2-3, with 7 positions matching TRBD2. This CDR3 comprises 15 residues. With V trimmed by 3 bases and J by 0 bases, 6 bases remained unmatched. Germline CDR1 reads GTSNPN; CDR2 reads SVGIG (reference sequence). CDR3: CAWSLAGSSTDTQYF. The CDR3 DNA reads as TGTGCCTGGAGCTTAGCGGGTTCTAGCACAGATACGCAGTATTTT.

The rearrangement uses TRBV9 and TRBJ1-4; D possibly corresponds to TRBD1 (6 bases). Germline-derived CDR1 and CDR2 are SGDLS and YYNGEE. Trimming removed 2 bases from V and 6 bases from J, with 11 bases in between. This CDR3 has 14 amino acids. The CDR3 here is CASSVTGSDEKLFF. The CDR3 coding sequence is TGTGCCAGCAGCGTCACAGGGAGCGATGAAAAACTGTTTTTT.

This chain links TRBV24-1 with TRBJ1-1, with D tentatively TRBD1 (5 bases). There are 11 residues in the CDR3. CDR1 KGHDR and CDR2 SFDVKD come from the germline V gene. V was cut by 4 bases and J by 6 bases, with 5 bases left in between. CDR3 amino acids: CATSEGAEAFF. The CDR3, as DNA: TGTGCCACCAGTGAGGGGGCTGAAGCTTTCTTT.

This clonotype was seen once. The rearrangement uses TRBV7-9 and TRBJ2-3, with no clear D. With 5 bases removed from V and 6 bases from J, the gap between germline ends came to 15 bases. There are 14 residues in the CDR3. Per germline, CDR1 SEHNR and CDR2 FQNEAQ (reference sequence). CDR3 DNA: TGTGCCAGCAGCCCGACTGATTCCCGGGATACGCAGTATTTT. Its protein product is CASSPTDSRDTQYF.

This clonotype has just one count. The chain employs TRBV7-2 and TRBJ2-2; maybe TRBD2 (5 bases). The V end lost 1 base, the J end lost 7 bases, and 16 bases lay between the germline ends. This CDR3 region has 16 residues. CDR1 is SGHTA, CDR2 FQGNSA, per germline. The CDR3 sequence: CASSLGPADAGGELFF. The CDR3 DNA sequence: TGTGCCAGCAGCTTAGGGCCAGCGGATGCAGGCGGGGAGCTGTTTTTT.

The DNA for the CDR3 is TGCGCCAGCAGCTTCGGGGAAAACTATGGCTACACCTTC. Protein product: CASSFGENYGYTF. The J gene is TRBJ1-2, the V gene TRBV5-1, with D unresolved. Germline V gene lookup returns CDR1 SGHRS and CDR2 YFSETQ. V lost 2 bases and J 2 bases, leaving 7 bases between the germline ends. The CDR3 is 13 amino acids. Looking up the rest from reference TRBV5-1 and TRBJ1-2 gives the full variable domain: KAGVTQTPRYLIKTRGQQVTLSCSPISGHRSVSWYQQTPGQGLQFLFEYFSETQRNKGNFPGRFSGRQFSNSRSEMNVSTLELGDSALYLCASSFGENYGYTFGSGTRLTVV.

The chain carries TRBV7-2 and TRBJ2-7; D not certain. This CDR3 has 14 residues. CDR1 is SGHTA and CDR2 is FQGNSA in the germline V gene. With 1 base removed from V and 4 bases from J, the gap between germline ends came to 11 bases. This CDR3 is CASSLGHIRYEQYF. As DNA, the CDR3 is TGTGCCAGCAGCTTAGGGCACATAAGATACGAGCAGTACTTC.

The chain is built from TRBV18 and TRBJ2-5; TRBD2 matches at 8 bases. After removal of 4 bases from V and 3 bases from J, the junction contained 7 bases not matched to a gene. Germline values: CDR1 KGHSH, CDR2 LQKENI. The CDR3 extends over 15 amino acids. CDR3 DNA sequence: TGTGCCAGCTCACTGAGCGGGAGAGTAGAAGAGACCCAGTACTTC. Its translation is CASSLSGRVEETQYF. Looking up the rest from reference TRBV18 and TRBJ2-5 gives the full variable domain: NAGVMQNPRHLVRRRGQEARLRCSPMKGHSHVYWYRQLPEEGLKFMVYLQKENIIDESGMPKERFSAEFPKEGPSILRIQQVVRGDSAAYFCASSLSGRVEETQYFGPGTRLLVL.

The chain has TRBV25-1 and TRBJ1-3; D may be TRBD1 (5 bases). The CDR3 is 14 residues long. The V gene lost 10 bases and the J gene lost 3 bases, with 16 bases spanning the gap. The germline CDR1 and CDR2 sequences are MGHDK and SYGVNS. The CDR3, as DNA: TGTGCCACCCTTCGCGGGACGATTGGAAACACCATATATTTT. It codes for CATLRGTIGNTIYF.

The rearrangement links TRBV6-2 or TRBV6-3 to TRBJ1-2; 9 positions match TRBD1. V shed 6 bases, J shed 6 bases, and the junction held 5 bases outside the gene matches. This CDR3 contains 13 residues. Germline assignment: CDR1 MNHEY and CDR2 SVGEGT. CDR3 residues: CASRPTGGHGYTF. The CDR3 bases are TGTGCCAGCAGACCTACAGGGGGCCATGGCTACACCTTC.

The chain is built from TRBV29-1 and TRBJ2-7, with 7 nucleotides matching TRBD1. Germline values: CDR1 SQVTM, CDR2 ANQGSEA. The CDR3 totals 12 residues. Trimming cost V 7 bases and J 5 bases; bases outside gene matches: 8. CDR3 amino acids: CSGETGTDEQYF. CDR3 in DNA: TGCAGCGGAGAGACAGGGACGGACGAGCAGTACTTC.

The rearrangement links TRBV19 to TRBJ2-6, with D perhaps matching TRBD1 or TRBD2 (5 bases each). The germline CDR1 and CDR2 sequences are LNHDA and SQIVND (reference sequence). Trimming cost V 7 bases and J 0 bases, with 19 bases left between them. The CDR3 has 18 residues. CDR3 in DNA: TGTGCCAGTACGGGGCCGGGACCGACTATCTCTGGGGCCAACGTCCTGACTTTC. Translating it yields CASTGPGPTISGANVLTF.

The rearrangement uses TRBV30 and TRBJ1-5, with D hard to call. This CDR3 comprises 14 residues. V was cut by 4 bases and J by 6 bases, with 16 bases left in between. Germline V gives CDR1 GTSNPN, CDR2 SVGIG (reference sequence). CDR3 in amino acids: CAWTTGLSSQPQHF. The CDR3 DNA follows: TGTGCCTGGACCACCGGCCTCTCTAGTCAGCCCCAGCATTTT.

This clonotype was seen a handful of times. The chain uses TRBV3-1 and TRBJ2-7, with D tentatively TRBD1 (6 bases). Germline V CDR1 and CDR2: LGHDT, YNNKEL (reference sequence). V lost 3 bases and J 6 bases, leaving 12 bases between the germline ends. The CDR3 length is 13 residues. In nucleotides, the CDR3 is TGTGCCAGCAGCCAGAGGGGGAGAGGCGAGCAGTACTTC. Protein: CASSQRGRGEQYF.

The chain has TRBV29-1 and TRBJ1-6; 9 bases fit TRBD1. J was trimmed by 10 bases and V by 7 bases; bases with no gene match: 8. CDR1 is SQVTM, CDR2 ANQGSEA, per germline. This CDR3 has 13 amino acids. The CDR3: CSARQGESSPLHF. The DNA of the CDR3 is TGCAGCGCCCGACAGGGGGAATCGTCACCCCTCCACTTT.

The chain links TRBV7-2 to TRBJ1-3; no firm D call. CDR1 and CDR2 from the germline V gene are SGHTA and FQGNSA. V lost 3 bases and J lost 0, with 6 bases in between. The CDR3 totals 14 residues. The CDR3 bases are TGTGCCAGCAGCTTCTTCGGCTCTGGAAACACCATATATTTT. Its translation is CASSFFGSGNTIYF.

The chain is built from TRBV6-5 and TRBJ2-3; a possible D gene is TRBD1 (6 bases). CDR1 and CDR2 from the germline V gene are MNHEY and SVGAGI. CDR3 length: 15 residues. The ends were cut back, 5 bases at V and 6 bases at J, with 18 bases in the middle. The CDR3 nucleotides are TGTGCCAGCAGTCGGAAGAGGGCAGGGGAGGATACGCAGTATTTT. Translating it yields CASSRKRAGEDTQYF.

The V call is TRBV7-2, the J call TRBJ2-1; D is tentatively TRBD1 or TRBD2 (6 bases each). In germline, CDR1 is SGHTA, CDR2 FQGNSA. The V end was cut by 5 bases, the J end by 9 bases, with 17 bases between. This CDR3 region has 14 residues. CDR3 nucleotide sequence: TGTGCCAGCAGCCGGTCTCAGGGGCGGGGTGAGCAGTTCTTC. As protein: CASSRSQGRGEQFF.

This sequence joins TRBV3-1 and TRBJ2-1; TRBD2 matches at 10 bases. The trim removed 2 bases at V and 10 bases at J, leaving 8 bases unmatched. In germline, CDR1 is LGHDT, CDR2 YNNKEL (reference sequence). This CDR3 spans 15 amino acids. CDR3 sequence: CASSQRLAGVGEQFF. The CDR3 DNA reads as TGTGCCAGCAGCCAAAGGCTAGCGGGAGTAGGGGAGCAGTTCTTC.

V gene TRBV30 combines with J gene TRBJ2-2; no clear D gene. V lost 5 bases and J 2 bases, leaving 12 bases between the germline ends. Germline CDR1 is GTSNPN and CDR2 is SVGIG (reference sequence). The CDR3 is 14 residues long. DNA of the CDR3: TGTGCCTGGCGGCGACCTCCCAACACCGGGGAGCTGTTTTTT. Its protein product is CAWRRPPNTGELFF.

The V call is TRBV5-1, the J call TRBJ2-7; TRBD1 matches 9 bases. Germline values: CDR1 SGHRS, CDR2 YFSETQ. The CDR3 sequence is 15 residues long. J lost 5 bases, V lost 4 bases, and 10 bases had no gene match. In nucleotides, the CDR3 is TGCGCCAGCAGCCGACGGACAGGGGTTTTCGACGAGCAGTACTTC. Translated, it gives CASSRRTGVFDEQYF.

The rearrangement links TRBV12-3 or TRBV12-4 to TRBJ1-1; D uncertain. The V end was cut by 6 bases, the J end by 11 bases, with 22 bases between. This CDR3 region has 14 residues. The CDR3 DNA reads as TGTGCCAGCAGCCAGTCGACTCTCCAGGTGGACGCTTTCTTT. This sequence encodes CASSQSTLQVDAFF.

This clonotype has more than one count but fewer than ten. The gene calls are TRBV18 and TRBJ1-1; D gene ambiguous. Trimming took 3 bases from V and 1 from J, leaving 9 bases between them. Per the germline V gene, CDR1 is KGHSH and CDR2 is LQKENI. The CDR3 length is 14 residues. CDR3 coding DNA: TGTGCCAGCTCACCGGGGAGAAGGAACACTGAAGCTTTCTTT. This sequence encodes CASSPGRRNTEAFF.